The rows below give T cell receptor beta chains drawn from one sample of a study of preoperative IRX-2 immunotherapy in early breast cancer. TCRdb's table, derived via immunoSEQ multiplex PCR, lists solely in-frame clones and lacks some. The sample has about 98,000 clones, roughly 85% seen once. This specimen consisted of tumor tissue, obtained after IRX-2 immunotherapy. These receptors were obtained from a human donor with breast cancer. CDR3s include the opening cysteine and the closing phenylalanine or tryptophan. A D gene is named only where the DNA matches it firmly. Part of the rows lack a size; the others show once, few, many or a class for expanded clones.

length,J,size,V,D,CDR3,DNA
15,TRBJ2-5,NA,TRBV6-8,NA,CASSYSIGGQETQYF,TGTGCCAGCAGTTACTCGATCGGCGGCCAAGAGACCCAGTACTTC
16,TRBJ2-7,NA,TRBV14,NA,CASSQPYTIWLYEQYF,TGTGCCAGCAGCCAACCCTACACTATATGGCTCTACGAGCAGTACTTC
15,TRBJ2-3,NA,TRBV10-2,TRBD2,CASSQGTGRSDTQYF,TGCGCCAGCAGCCAAGGGACCGGGAGGTCAGATACGCAGTATTTT
12,TRBJ1-2,NA,TRBV19,NA,CASSSGVFGYTF,TGTGCCAGTAGTTCGGGGGTGTTCGGCTACACCTTC
13,TRBJ1-1,once,TRBV29-1,NA,CSAPGPANTEAFF,TGCAGCGCTCCGGGTCCTGCGAACACTGAAGCTTTCTTT
16,TRBJ1-5,NA,TRBV19,TRBD1,CASSMSPGTGLQPQHF,TGTGCCAGTAGTATGAGCCCCGGGACAGGCCTTCAGCCCCAGCATTTT
16,TRBJ2-7,once,TRBV7-4,NA,CASSLSRAGSPYEQYF,TGTGCCAGCAGCTTAAGCAGGGCGGGTTCCCCCTATGAGCAGTACTTC
12,TRBJ1-5,NA,TRBV6-8,NA,CASSYPRQTQHF,TGTGCCAGCAGTTACCCGCGGCAGACCCAGCATTTT
14,TRBJ2-3,NA,TRBV29-1,NA,CSVGAGRLTDTQYF,TGCAGCGTTGGGGCGGGGAGACTCACAGATACGCAGTATTTT
15,TRBJ2-7,NA,TRBV19,TRBD1,CASSPGTALSGEQYF,TGTGCCAGTAGTCCAGGGACAGCGTTATCGGGCGAGCAGTACTTC
19,TRBJ1-1,NA,TRBV5-1,NA,CASSLAISQPGLWNTEAFF,TGCGCCAGCAGCTTGGCAATATCTCAGCCAGGGCTATGGAACACTGAAGCTTTCTTT
12,TRBJ2-7,NA,TRBV30,NA,CAWSVLEHEQYF,TGTGCCTGGAGTGTACTAGAACACGAGCAGTACTTC
16,TRBJ2-3,NA,TRBV12-5,TRBD2,CASGAGLAGGPNTQYF,TGTGCTAGTGGCGCAGGACTAGCGGGAGGGCCAAATACGCAGTATTTT
12,TRBJ2-3,NA,TRBV27,NA,CATQGLGDTQYF,TGTGCCACCCAGGGTCTTGGAGATACGCAGTATTTT
16,TRBJ1-1,NA,TRBV25-1,TRBD1,CASSVLTGHLNTEAFF,TGTGCCAGCAGTGTACTGACAGGGCATCTGAACACTGAAGCTTTCTTT
16,TRBJ2-2,NA,TRBV19,TRBD2,CASSMMIAGDTGELFF,TGTGCCAGTAGTATGATGATAGCGGGAGACACCGGGGAGCTGTTTTTT
15,TRBJ2-1,NA,TRBV6-8,NA,CASLPHRGIYNEQFF,TGTGCCAGCCTACCTCACCGCGGGATCTACAATGAGCAGTTCTTC
15,TRBJ1-1,NA,TRBV6-8,NA,CASRLKDLSNTEAFF,TGTGCCAGCAGGCTTAAGGACTTATCGAACACTGAAGCTTTCTTT
14,TRBJ1-3,NA,TRBV28,TRBD1,CASIPTGAGNTIYF,TGTGCCAGCATTCCTACAGGGGCAGGAAACACCATATATTTT
15,TRBJ2-7,NA,TRBV10-1,TRBD1,CASSEESGGSYEQYF,TGCGCCAGCAGTGAGGAGTCAGGGGGCTCCTACGAGCAGTACTTC
15,TRBJ1-1,once,TRBV1,NA,CASSQGTAMNTEAFF,TGCGCCAGCAGCCAAGGAACAGCGATGAACACTGAAGCTTTCTTT
16,TRBJ2-7,NA,TRBV7-4,TRBD1,CASSLRSGQGFHEQYF,TGTGCCAGCAGCTTACGATCGGGACAGGGTTTCCACGAGCAGTACTTC
14,TRBJ2-7,NA,TRBV19,TRBD1,CASARDRGFYEQYF,TGTGCCAGCGCCCGGGACAGGGGCTTCTACGAGCAGTACTTC